These T cell receptor beta chains were read from a single sample in a study of blood T cell repertoires in COVID-19. Repertoires were generated with immunoSEQ multiplex PCR, while TCRdb's copy carries only in-frame clones and drops some. The table has some 69,000 clones, 81% seen once; the top ten hold approximately 20%. The sample taken for sequencing was peripheral blood. The receptor source for this set is an older woman with acute or convalescent COVID-19. Each CDR3 is given with its conserved first and last residue. The order of the fields is D gene, V gene, clone size, J gene, CDR3 DNA, CDR3 protein. A D gene is named only where the DNA matches it firmly. The size of a clone is reported for some rows only, either as once, few or many, or as a class for expanded clones.

D gene: TRBD2
V gene: TRBV4-1
clone size: -
J gene: TRBJ2-1
CDR3 DNA: TGCGCCAGCAGCCAAGCGGGACTAGCGGGAGTTGAGCAGTTCTTC
CDR3 protein: CASSQAGLAGVEQFF

D gene: TRBD2
V gene: TRBV29-1
clone size: -
J gene: TRBJ2-1
CDR3 DNA: TGCAGCGTTGAAGTATTAGCGGGAGCCCGCGAGCAGTTCTTC
CDR3 protein: CSVEVLAGAREQFF

D gene: TRBD1
V gene: TRBV28
clone size: -
J gene: TRBJ1-5
CDR3 DNA: TGTGCCAGCAGAGGGGGCCCGAGGTATAGCAATCAGCCCCAGCATTTT
CDR3 protein: CASRGGPRYSNQPQHF

D gene: -
V gene: TRBV27
clone size: -
J gene: TRBJ2-1
CDR3 DNA: TGTGCCAGCAGATACGACATGGCTCGGTCCTACAATGAGCAGTTCTTC
CDR3 protein: CASRYDMARSYNEQFF

D gene: -
V gene: TRBV11-2
clone size: -
J gene: TRBJ1-6
CDR3 DNA: TGTGCCAGCAGCTTAGTGACAGGATTTAATTCACCCCTCCACTTT
CDR3 protein: CASSLVTGFNSPLHF

D gene: -
V gene: TRBV27
clone size: -
J gene: TRBJ2-7
CDR3 DNA: TGTGCCAGCAGGCGCCTCCCGGGGCGGGACTCCTACGAGCAGTACTTC
CDR3 protein: CASRRLPGRDSYEQYF

D gene: -
V gene: TRBV7-6
clone size: -
J gene: TRBJ1-3
CDR3 DNA: TGTGCCAGCAGCTTAGCGGGAGGGCAGCCAGGAAACACCATATATTTT
CDR3 protein: CASSLAGGQPGNTIYF

D gene: TRBD2
V gene: TRBV30
clone size: -
J gene: TRBJ2-7
CDR3 DNA: TGTGCCTGGAACCGAGCGGGAGGCGGATACGAGCAGTACTTC
CDR3 protein: CAWNRAGGGYEQYF

D gene: -
V gene: TRBV6-5
clone size: -
J gene: TRBJ2-5
CDR3 DNA: TGTGCCAGCAGGGCTTTTGGTTACCAAGAGACCCAGTACTTC
CDR3 protein: CASRAFGYQETQYF

D gene: -
V gene: TRBV5-1
clone size: -
J gene: TRBJ1-1
CDR3 DNA: TGCGCCAGCAGCTTGGGCGCCGGGGAGAACACTGAAGCTTTCTTT
CDR3 protein: CASSLGAGENTEAFF

D gene: -
V gene: TRBV28
clone size: -
J gene: TRBJ1-4
CDR3 DNA: TGTGCCAGCAGTTGGCGAGGGAGAAGGAATGAAAAACTGTTTTTT
CDR3 protein: CASSWRGRRNEKLFF

D gene: TRBD2
V gene: TRBV7-9
clone size: -
J gene: TRBJ2-1
CDR3 DNA: TGTGCCAGCAGCTTAGACCCAGCGGGAGGGAAATCCAATGAGCAGTTCTTC
CDR3 protein: CASSLDPAGGKSNEQFF

D gene: -
V gene: TRBV28
clone size: -
J gene: TRBJ1-1
CDR3 DNA: TGTGCCAGCAGTTTAAACCAAGGGGACACTGAAGCTTTCTTT
CDR3 protein: CASSLNQGDTEAFF

D gene: -
V gene: TRBV5-1
clone size: -
J gene: TRBJ2-3
CDR3 DNA: TGCGCCAGCAGCCCGACCGAGGTTCGGGTTAATACGCAGTATTTT
CDR3 protein: CASSPTEVRVNTQYF

D gene: -
V gene: TRBV11-3
clone size: -
J gene: TRBJ2-5
CDR3 DNA: TGTGCCAGCAGCCGACAGGCCCAAGAGACCCAGTACTTC
CDR3 protein: CASSRQAQETQYF

D gene: -
V gene: TRBV3-1/TRBV3-2
clone size: -
J gene: TRBJ1-1
CDR3 DNA: TGTGCCAGCAGCCAAGATTGGGCGGCAGGGGAAGCTTTCTTT
CDR3 protein: CASSQDWAAGEAFF

D gene: -
V gene: TRBV28
clone size: -
J gene: TRBJ1-4
CDR3 DNA: TGTGCCAGCAGAGCCACCCATGGGGGAGGTGAAAAACTGTTTTTT
CDR3 protein: CASRATHGGGEKLFF

D gene: -
V gene: TRBV28
clone size: once
J gene: TRBJ2-2
CDR3 DNA: TGTGCCAGCATAACAGGCCCGGGCCTAGTGGGTGCCGGGGAGCTGTTTTTT
CDR3 protein: CASITGPGLVGAGELFF

D gene: TRBD2
V gene: TRBV9
clone size: -
J gene: TRBJ2-1
CDR3 DNA: TGTGCCAGCAGCAGTCCGGGACTAGCAGATTACAATGAGCAGTTCTTC
CDR3 protein: CASSSPGLADYNEQFF

D gene: -
V gene: TRBV18
clone size: -
J gene: TRBJ1-1
CDR3 DNA: TGTGCCAGCTCACCATACAGGGAAGACAGTGAAGCTTTCTTT
CDR3 protein: CASSPYREDSEAFF

D gene: TRBD2
V gene: TRBV9
clone size: once
J gene: TRBJ2-1
CDR3 DNA: TGTGCCAGCAGCCCAAAGGGGACTAGCGGGGTTAGGGTACGGGATGAGCAGTTCTTC
CDR3 protein: CASSPKGTSGVRVRDEQFF

D gene: -
V gene: TRBV4-1
clone size: -
J gene: TRBJ2-7
CDR3 DNA: TGCGCCAGCAGCCAAGATAGCTACGAGCAGTACTTC
CDR3 protein: CASSQDSYEQYF

D gene: -
V gene: TRBV6-2/TRBV6-3
clone size: -
J gene: TRBJ1-4
CDR3 DNA: TGTGCCAGCAGTTACGGCATTGGCACAACTAATGAAAAACTGTTTTTT
CDR3 protein: CASSYGIGTTNEKLFF

D gene: -
V gene: TRBV5-1
clone size: -
J gene: TRBJ1-2
CDR3 DNA: TGCGCCAGCAGCCATTCAGCGGGAGTCTATGGCTACACCTTC
CDR3 protein: CASSHSAGVYGYTF

D gene: TRBD1
V gene: TRBV7-2
clone size: -
J gene: TRBJ1-2
CDR3 DNA: TGTGCCAGCAGCTTAGGACAGGGCCCCTATGGCTACACCTTC
CDR3 protein: CASSLGQGPYGYTF

D gene: TRBD2
V gene: TRBV6-5
clone size: -
J gene: TRBJ2-3
CDR3 DNA: TGTGCCAGCAGTTATGAGGGACTAACGCAGTATTTT
CDR3 protein: CASSYEGLTQYF

D gene: TRBD2
V gene: TRBV28
clone size: -
J gene: TRBJ2-7
CDR3 DNA: TGTGCCAGCAGTTTATTGACTAGCGGGCGTACCTACGAGCAGTACTTC
CDR3 protein: CASSLLTSGRTYEQYF

D gene: TRBD1
V gene: TRBV19
clone size: -
J gene: TRBJ1-1
CDR3 DNA: TGTGCCAGTAGTCCTAGGACAGGGCCAGACACTGAAGCTTTCTTT
CDR3 protein: CASSPRTGPDTEAFF

D gene: -
V gene: TRBV6-2/TRBV6-3
clone size: -
J gene: TRBJ2-7
CDR3 DNA: TGTGCCAGCAGTAATCCCGTAGCGGATGCCTACGAGCAGTACTTC
CDR3 protein: CASSNPVADAYEQYF

D gene: TRBD2
V gene: TRBV9
clone size: -
J gene: TRBJ2-7
CDR3 DNA: TGTGCCAGCAGCGTAGGAGCCGGACTAGCCTACGAGCAGTACTTC
CDR3 protein: CASSVGAGLAYEQYF

D gene: -
V gene: TRBV11-2
clone size: -
J gene: TRBJ2-1
CDR3 DNA: TGTGCCAGCAGCCTATCGAGTGCGTTCTCCTACAATGAGCAGTTCTTC
CDR3 protein: CASSLSSAFSYNEQFF

D gene: TRBD2
V gene: TRBV7-9
clone size: -
J gene: TRBJ2-3
CDR3 DNA: TGTGCCAGCAGTCACATCGCTAGGGGACTATTCACAGATACGCAGTATTTT
CDR3 protein: CASSHIARGLFTDTQYF

D gene: -
V gene: TRBV28
clone size: -
J gene: TRBJ2-7
CDR3 DNA: TGTGCCAGCAGTTCACCCGGGAAGTCCCCAAGCCACGAGCAGTACTTC
CDR3 protein: CASSSPGKSPSHEQYF

D gene: -
V gene: TRBV28
clone size: few
J gene: TRBJ1-1
CDR3 DNA: TGTGCCAGCAGTTTTGCCAGGCGCCAAGCTTTCTTT
CDR3 protein: CASSFARRQAFF

D gene: TRBD2
V gene: TRBV9
clone size: -
J gene: TRBJ2-5
CDR3 DNA: TGTGCCAGCAGCGTAGTAGCGGGGGAAGAGACCCAGTACTTC
CDR3 protein: CASSVVAGEETQYF

D gene: -
V gene: TRBV19
clone size: -
J gene: TRBJ1-5
CDR3 DNA: TGTGCCAGTATCCCAACAGGGAGAGTCAATCAGCCCCAGCATTTT
CDR3 protein: CASIPTGRVNQPQHF

D gene: TRBD2
V gene: TRBV10-3
clone size: -
J gene: TRBJ2-1
CDR3 DNA: TGTGCCATCAGGCCCTCTAGCGGGAACAGGAATGAGCAGTTCTTC
CDR3 protein: CAIRPSSGNRNEQFF

D gene: -
V gene: TRBV28
clone size: -
J gene: TRBJ1-1
CDR3 DNA: TGTGCCAGCAGTTTGAGGACTCCTGCTGTTGCTTTCTTT
CDR3 protein: CASSLRTPAVAFF

D gene: TRBD2
V gene: TRBV19
clone size: -
J gene: TRBJ2-7
CDR3 DNA: TGTGCCCCGAGGAAGGACCTAGCGGGAGGGCTCTACGAGCAGTACTTC
CDR3 protein: CAPRKDLAGGLYEQYF

D gene: -
V gene: TRBV9
clone size: -
J gene: TRBJ2-2
CDR3 DNA: TGTGCCAGCAGCGTAGGGGGCCGAGTATCGAACACCGGGGAGCTGTTTTTT
CDR3 protein: CASSVGGRVSNTGELFF

D gene: TRBD2
V gene: TRBV18
clone size: -
J gene: TRBJ2-1
CDR3 DNA: TGTGCCAGCTCTGGCGGGAGCTCCTACAATGAGCAGTTCTTC
CDR3 protein: CASSGGSSYNEQFF

D gene: -
V gene: TRBV27
clone size: -
J gene: TRBJ2-7
CDR3 DNA: TGTGCCAGCAGTTTAGACAGGAGGACTTACACCTCCTACGAGCAGTACTTC
CDR3 protein: CASSLDRRTYTSYEQYF

D gene: TRBD1
V gene: TRBV7-7
clone size: -
J gene: TRBJ2-2
CDR3 DNA: TGTGCCAGCAGCCCCAGGGGGTTTGGCACCGGGGAGCTGTTTTTT
CDR3 protein: CASSPRGFGTGELFF

D gene: TRBD2
V gene: TRBV28
clone size: -
J gene: TRBJ2-2
CDR3 DNA: TGTGCCAGCAGTCTAGCGGGTTCGAACACCGGGGAGCTGTTTTTT
CDR3 protein: CASSLAGSNTGELFF

D gene: -
V gene: TRBV18
clone size: -
J gene: TRBJ2-1
CDR3 DNA: TGTGCCAGCTCAAACCTAATGAATGAGCAGTTCTTC
CDR3 protein: CASSNLMNEQFF

D gene: -
V gene: TRBV9
clone size: -
J gene: TRBJ2-3
CDR3 DNA: TGTGCCAGCAGCGTAGGACAGGCGCAGTATTTT
CDR3 protein: CASSVGQAQYF

D gene: TRBD1
V gene: TRBV28
clone size: -
J gene: TRBJ1-1
CDR3 DNA: TGTGCCAGCACCCCGGACAGGGTGGTAGCTTTCTTT
CDR3 protein: CASTPDRVVAFF

D gene: TRBD1
V gene: TRBV3-1/TRBV3-2
clone size: -
J gene: TRBJ2-7
CDR3 DNA: TGTGCCAGCAGCCAAGACAGGGGGCGCGCCGAGCAGTACTTC
CDR3 protein: CASSQDRGRAEQYF